This record concerns one TCR beta chain sequence. Its antigen remains unknown. This sample was included in a study of T cells after yellow fever vaccination. Study results and caveats: Post-booster repertoires contained most primary-vaccination clones again (about 95% CD4, less than 90% CD8). A secondary response was less intense yet reached its peak sooner, at day 5 versus 15.

Germline V gene data show CDR1 as SEHNR and CDR2 as FQNEAQ (reference sequence). The J segment lost 16 bases and the V segment lost 0 bases, leaving 6 bases of the junction unmatched. The CDR3 is 12 amino acids. TCRdb re-analysed the 5' RACE reads in MiXCR, keeping a single row per CDR3 protein. The table shows about 510,000 distinct CDR3 sequences, with roughly a fifth occurring only once. The sample consisted of PBMCs, taken less than 25 days after the first yellow fever vaccination. This TCR came from a man between 18 and 29 years old who received the YFV17D yellow fever vaccine. The chain links TRBV7-9 to TRBJ2-1; 7 nucleotides agree with TRBD1. This CDR3 reads CASSLAKDRLFF. CDR3 bases: TGTGCCAGCAGCTTAGCGAAGGACAGGCTTTTCTTC.